This T cell receptor beta chain comes out of a study of T cell responses to AZD1222 COVID-19 vaccine. Germline lookup yields CDR1 SGHRS and CDR2 YFSETQ. V was cut by 3 bases and J by 9 bases, with 21 bases left in between. The CDR3 has 15 amino acids. Produced via immunoSEQ multiplex PCR; TCRdb's table is partial and in-frame only. Of 100,000 to 150,000 clones in the sample, around 87% are singletons; the top ten hold 8% to 13%. This clonotype was sampled from an adult in good health. The chain joins TRBV5-1 to TRBJ1-2; D is unresolved. Source: peripheral blood, taken on day 0 of AZD1222 vaccination. The CDR3 DNA follows: TGCGCCAGCAGCTCCGCCGCCTCCTATGATGATAGCTACACCTTC. This sequence encodes CASSSAASYDDSYTF.